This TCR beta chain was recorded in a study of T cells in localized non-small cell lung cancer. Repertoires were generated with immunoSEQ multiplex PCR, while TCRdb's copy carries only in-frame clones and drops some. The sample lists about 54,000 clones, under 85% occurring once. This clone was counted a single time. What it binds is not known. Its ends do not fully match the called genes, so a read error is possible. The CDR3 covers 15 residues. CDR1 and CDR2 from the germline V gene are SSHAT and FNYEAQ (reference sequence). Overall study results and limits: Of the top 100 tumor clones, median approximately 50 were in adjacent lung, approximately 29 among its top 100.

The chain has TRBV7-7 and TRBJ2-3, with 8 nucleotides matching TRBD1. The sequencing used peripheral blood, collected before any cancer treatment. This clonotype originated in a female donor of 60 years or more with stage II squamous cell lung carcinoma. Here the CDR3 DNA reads TGTGCTAGCAGCCCATCACAGGGGGTTGAAGATACGCAGTATTTT. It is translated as CASSPSQGVEDTQYF.